These 31 T cell receptor beta chains share one sample of origin, sequenced in a study of shared clonotypes between healthy human individuals. The assay was immunoSEQ multiplex PCR, and TCRdb's table has in-frame clones only and misses some. Among millions of clones listed, about 93% were seen once. Naive CD8 isolation took CD45RO-negative cells positively selected for CCR7 and excluded terminally differentiated effector memory CD45RA+ cells. The sequenced sample was naive CD8+ T cells from PBMCs. These receptors were obtained from a man aged 18 to 35 in good health. Some clones in this sample may be carry-over from other donors' samples.

The chain employs TRBV27 and TRBJ2-7; D not resolved. Trimming cost V 6 bases and J 7 bases, with 13 bases left between them. Germline values: CDR1 MNHEY, CDR2 SMNVEV (reference sequence). CDR3 length equals 12 residues. The CDR3 DNA reads as TGTGCCAGCAGCTCTTTCGATCGGGAGCAGTACTTC. It codes for CASSSFDREQYF.

Notes on this clone: In the same sample, other DNA sequences code for this CDR3. The chain couples TRBV7-9 to TRBJ2-7; a possible D gene is TRBD2 (6 bases). This CDR3 has 13 amino acids. The V and J ends lost 5 bases and 0 bases respectively, with 8 bases between them. Germline V gives CDR1 SEHNR, CDR2 FQNEAQ (reference sequence). The CDR3, as DNA: TGTGCCAGCAGCCCGGGACTCTCCTACGAGCAGTACTTC. This codes for CASSPGLSYEQYF.

The J gene is TRBJ1-5, the V gene TRBV9; perhaps TRBD1 as D (5 bases). Trimming shortened V by 3 bases and J by 0 bases, and 13 bases separated the two germline ends. Germline V gene data show CDR1 as SGDLS and CDR2 as YYNGEE. The CDR3 runs 16 residues. This chain's CDR3 is CASSGGGTPSNQPQHF. The CDR3, as DNA: TGTGCCAGCAGCGGGGGGGGGACCCCTAGCAATCAGCCCCAGCATTTT.

The V and J genes are TRBV4-1 and TRBJ2-7, with D unresolved. The germline V and J ends were trimmed by 4 bases and 3 bases, with 10 bases remaining between them. This CDR3 comprises 13 residues. Germline CDR1 and CDR2: MGHRA and YSYEKL. The CDR3 sequence is CASSPLGDYEQYF. CDR3 DNA sequence: TGCGCCAGCAGCCCCCTCGGAGACTACGAGCAGTACTTC.

The chain joins TRBV19 to TRBJ1-3, with unresolved D. The CDR3 contains 13 residues. Germline CDR1 reads LNHDA; CDR2 reads SQIVND (reference sequence). With 7 bases removed from V and 0 bases from J, the gap between germline ends came to 7 bases. CDR3 bases: TGTGCCAGTATCCAGAACTCTGGAAACACCATATATTTT. This encodes CASIQNSGNTIYF.

The chain uses TRBV15 and TRBJ2-7, with TRBD1 matching over 9 bases. CDR1 LNHNV and CDR2 YYDKDF come from the germline V gene (reference sequence). V shed 8 bases, J shed 1 base, and the junction held 3 bases outside the gene matches. There are 13 residues in the CDR3. The CDR3 coding sequence is TGTGCCACCCAGGACAGGGGTTCCTACGAGCAGTACTTC. It codes for CATQDRGSYEQYF.

The gene calls are TRBV19 and TRBJ2-7; D gene ambiguous. In germline, CDR1 is LNHDA, CDR2 SQIVND (reference sequence). V shed 4 bases and J shed 6 bases, with 19 bases lying between them. This CDR3 is 15 amino acids long. CDR3 in DNA: TGTGCCAGTAGTAGAGGAAGCCCGGTAGGTTCCGAGCAGTACTTC. This codes for CASSRGSPVGSEQYF. Combining the CDR3 with reference TRBV19 and TRBJ2-7 gives the whole variable domain DGGITQSPKYLFRKEGQNVTLSCEQNLNHDAMYWYRQDPGQGLRLIYYSQIVNDFQKGDIAEGYSVSREKKESFPLTVTSAQKNPTAFYLCASSRGSPVGSEQYFGPGTRLTVT.

This chain connects TRBV6-5 to TRBJ2-7; D remains unclear. Germline V gives CDR1 MNHEY, CDR2 SVGAGI. The CDR3 has 13 amino acids. With 5 bases removed from V and 9 bases from J, the gap between germline ends came to 17 bases. The CDR3 loop is CASSNPPGLAQYF. Here the CDR3 DNA reads TGTGCCAGCAGTAACCCTCCAGGTTTGGCGCAGTACTTC.

On this clone: This sample includes further DNA sequences coding for the same CDR3. J is TRBJ2-7 and V is TRBV19, with D possibly matching TRBD1 (5 bases). V was pared by 4 bases and J by 0 bases, with 7 bases between. The CDR3 extends over 13 amino acids. From germline, CDR1 is LNHDA and CDR2 SQIVND (reference sequence). CDR3 loop: CASSKTDSYEQYF. The CDR3 DNA follows: TGTGCCAGTAGTAAGACAGACTCCTACGAGCAGTACTTC.

The chain joins TRBV7-9 to TRBJ1-2; D is perhaps TRBD1 (5 bases). Deletions cut 2 bases from V and 1 base from J, with 20 bases between. Germline V gene sequence: CDR1 SEHNR, CDR2 FQNEAQ (reference sequence). The CDR3 runs 18 residues. The CDR3 region is CASSLTRGEGTDNYGYTF. Here the CDR3 DNA reads TGTGCCAGCAGCTTAACCCGAGGTGAGGGGACGGATAACTATGGCTACACCTTC.

The V call is TRBV5-6, the J call TRBJ2-3; the match to TRBD1 covers 7 bases. The trim removed 4 bases at V and 3 bases at J, leaving 2 bases unmatched. The length of the CDR3 is 13 residues. Germline V lookup: CDR1 SGHDT, CDR2 YYEEEE. The CDR3 DNA reads as TGTGCCAGCAGCCCGACAGGGACAGATACGCAGTATTTT. It is translated as CASSPTGTDTQYF.

The V gene is TRBV28, the J gene TRBJ2-3, with 10 bases lining up with TRBD1. CDR1 MDHEN and CDR2 SYDVKM come from the germline V gene. This CDR3 region has 15 residues. V dropped 5 bases and J dropped 0; count of bases not matched to a gene: 2. CDR3 sequence: CASSQDRGSTDTQYF. CDR3 coding DNA: TGTGCCAGCAGTCAGGACAGGGGGAGCACAGATACGCAGTATTTT.

The J gene is TRBJ1-2, the V gene TRBV2, with 8 bases identical to TRBD1. Looked up from germline, CDR1 is SNHLY and CDR2 is FYNNEI. V shed 0 bases and J 4 bases; nucleotides not matched to a gene: 7. This CDR3 comprises 16 residues. The CDR3 loop reads CASSEAPDRASYGYTF. CDR3 coding DNA: TGTGCCAGCAGTGAAGCGCCGGACAGGGCCAGCTATGGCTACACCTTC.

CDR3 region: CASSPGKGSLYEQYF. The CDR3 coding sequence is TGTGCCAGCAGTCCGGGAAAGGGGTCCCTCTACGAGCAGTACTTC. The chain couples TRBV9 to TRBJ2-7, with D perhaps assigned TRBD1 or TRBD2 (5 bases each). The CDR3 sequence is 15 residues long. CDR1 and CDR2 from the germline V gene are SGDLS and YYNGEE. V was clipped by 5 bases and J by 3 bases, with 18 bases between them.

The V gene is TRBV10-1, the J gene TRBJ1-3; D uncertain. This CDR3 region has 15 residues. Germline-derived CDR1 and CDR2 are WNHNN and SYGVQD (reference sequence). Trimming removed 0 bases at V and 5 bases at J, with 11 bases between. CDR3 DNA sequence: TGCGCCAGCAGTGAGTCGACCGGGTTAAGAAACACCATATATTTT. Its protein is CASSESTGLRNTIYF.

This clone has only a few counts. V is TRBV7-9 and J is TRBJ1-2, with 7 bases aligning to TRBD1. The germline V gene has CDR1 SEHNR and CDR2 FQNEAQ (reference sequence). CDR3 length equals 13 residues. V lost 5 bases and J lost 4; bases outside the gene matches: 4. CDR3 sequence reads: CASSQGQLYGYTF. The CDR3 DNA sequence: TGTGCCAGCAGCCAGGGACAGCTCTATGGCTACACCTTC.

The J gene is TRBJ2-1, the V gene TRBV5-4, with 9 bases fitting TRBD2. After removal of 3 bases from V and 3 bases from J, the junction contained 7 bases not matched to a gene. From germline, CDR1 is SGHNT and CDR2 YYREEE (reference sequence). This CDR3 spans 16 amino acids. CDR3 protein: CASSWIAGDRYNEQFF. CDR3 nucleotides: TGTGCCAGCAGCTGGATAGCGGGAGACCGCTACAATGAGCAGTTCTTC. The full variable domain, in which reference TRBV5-4 and TRBJ2-1 provide the parts outside the CDR3, is ETGVTQSPTHLIKTRGQQVTLRCSSQSGHNTVSWYQQALGQGPQFIFQYYREEENGRGNFPPRFSGLQFPNYSSELNVNALELDDSALYLCASSWIAGDRYNEQFFGPGTRLTVL.

This chain uses TRBV5-5 with TRBJ2-2; the match to TRBD1 covers 8 bases. The CDR3 is 18 amino acids. The germline V gene encodes CDR1 SGHKS and CDR2 YYEKEE (reference sequence). Losses at the gene ends were 0 bases for V and 2 bases for J; bases not matched to a gene: 9. This chain's CDR3 is CASSLGRRGPINTGELFF. The CDR3 DNA sequence: TGTGCCAGCAGCTTGGGGCGCAGGGGGCCCATCAACACCGGGGAGCTGTTTTTT.

This chain links TRBV27 with TRBJ1-5; TRBD1 matches at 7 bases. Trimming removed 5 bases from V and 4 bases from J; junction bases left unmatched: 8. CDR3 length equals 15 residues. Germline CDR1 and CDR2: MNHEY and SMNVEV (reference sequence). CDR3 region: CASSATGPFNQPQHF. The CDR3 DNA is TGTGCCAGCAGTGCGACAGGGCCCTTTAATCAGCCCCAGCATTTT.

The chain combines TRBV19 with TRBJ2-5, with TRBD2 matching 10 bases. V lost 5 bases to trimming and J lost 5 bases; unmatched junction nucleotides: 8. The CDR3 length is 15 residues. CDR1 and CDR2 (germline): LNHDA, SQIVND (reference sequence). The CDR3 region is CASSPRPSGSETQYF. The CDR3 DNA reads TGTGCCAGTAGTCCCCGGCCTAGCGGGAGCGAGACCCAGTACTTC.

This clone was observed a single time. V usage is TRBV28 and J usage is TRBJ1-3, with D possibly matching TRBD1 (6 bases). The CDR3 contains 16 residues. V gave up 3 bases and J gave up 0 bases, with 12 bases separating them. CDR1 and CDR2 (germline): MDHEN, SYDVKM. The CDR3 nucleotides are TGTGCCAGCAGTTTTTATTTGGGGGCCTCTGGAAACACCATATATTTT. Its protein is CASSFYLGASGNTIYF.

The chain employs TRBV30 and TRBJ2-5, with 8 positions matching TRBD1. This CDR3 has 14 amino acids. V lost 4 bases and J lost 7; bases outside the gene matches: 11. Germline values: CDR1 GTSNPN, CDR2 SVGIG (reference sequence). Here the CDR3 DNA reads TGTGCCTGGACAGGGGGCCCTTTGGGGCGGACCCAGTACTTC. Translation: CAWTGGPLGRTQYF.

The CDR3 is CASRNRDREAYEQYF. The CDR3 nucleotides read TGTGCCAGCAGAAACCGGGACAGGGAGGCCTACGAGCAGTACTTC. The chain links TRBV11-2 to TRBJ2-7; TRBD1 matches 9 bases. In germline, CDR1 is SGHAT, CDR2 FQNNGV. The ends lost 6 bases at V and 2 bases at J; junction bases unmatched: 8. The CDR3 length is 15 residues.

This chain uses TRBV27 with TRBJ2-2; no reliable D call. The length of the CDR3 is 15 residues. CDR1 and CDR2 (germline): MNHEY, SMNVEV (reference sequence). Trimming removed 5 bases at V and 5 bases at J, with 15 bases between. CDR3 sequence (DNA): TGTGCCAGCAGTGAGGAAAATGTCGTGACCGGGGAGCTGTTTTTT. Translating gives CASSEENVVTGELFF.

Here the CDR3 reads CASSPLKESTGELFF. CDR3 in DNA: TGTGCCAGCAGTCCCTTGAAAGAGAGCACCGGGGAGCTGTTTTTT. The rearrangement joins TRBV28 to TRBJ2-2; D gene unclear. V lost 5 bases and J 4 bases, leaving 14 bases between the germline ends. Germline loops: CDR1 MDHEN, CDR2 SYDVKM. CDR3 length equals 15 residues.

The sample holds one count of this clone. V is TRBV7-9 and J is TRBJ1-4; 7 nucleotides agree with TRBD1. The CDR3 spans 15 residues. With V trimmed by 5 bases and J by 6 bases, 9 bases remained unmatched. Germline V CDR1 and CDR2: SEHNR, FQNEAQ (reference sequence). CDR3 sequence reads: CASSGRDRPDEKLFF. Written as DNA, the CDR3 is TGTGCCAGCAGCGGGCGGGACAGACCTGATGAAAAACTGTTTTTT.

The J gene is TRBJ2-7, the V gene TRBV11-1; 10 nucleotides agree with TRBD2. J was trimmed by 2 bases and V by 2 bases; bases with no gene match: 3. This CDR3 region has 15 residues. CDR1 and CDR2 (germline): SGHAT, FQDESV (reference sequence). CDR3 DNA: TGTGCCAGCAGCTTAAGCGGGAGGGGAGCCTACGAGCAGTACTTC. It yields the protein CASSLSGRGAYEQYF. The variable domain in full, with the rest retrieved from reference TRBV11-1 and TRBJ2-7, is EAEVAQSPRYKITEKSQAVAFWCDPISGHATLYWYRQILGQGPELLVQFQDESVVDDSQLPKDRFSAERLKGVDSTLKIQPAELGDSAMYLCASSLSGRGAYEQYFGPGTRLTVT.

Remarks on this clone: Distinct nucleotide sequences in the sample also encode this CDR3. The chain joins TRBV19 to TRBJ1-1; D is ambiguous. The CDR3 spans 14 residues. The germline gives CDR1 LNHDA, CDR2 SQIVND (reference sequence). V dropped 3 bases and J dropped 1 base, with 9 bases sitting between them. The CDR3 region is CASSIPNRNTEAFF. CDR3 DNA sequence: TGTGCCAGTAGTATCCCAAACAGGAACACTGAAGCTTTCTTT.

V is TRBV2 and J is TRBJ2-3; 9 nucleotides agree with TRBD2. J was trimmed by 5 bases and V by 0 bases; bases with no gene match: 12. Germline-derived CDR1 and CDR2 are SNHLY and FYNNEI. The CDR3 length is 18 residues. This CDR3 reads CASSEAGIAGVDKDTQYF. CDR3 bases: TGTGCCAGCAGTGAAGCGGGAATAGCGGGAGTTGATAAAGATACGCAGTATTTT.

The chain uses TRBV11-2 and TRBJ2-7, with a possible D match to TRBD2 (6 bases). V lost 5 bases to trimming and J lost 5 bases, with 19 bases between them. CDR1 and CDR2 from the germline V gene are SGHAT and FQNNGV. This CDR3 contains 15 residues. For the CDR3, the DNA is TGTGCCAGCAGCCCCCAGACTAGACTTCGGGACGAGCAGTACTTC. This codes for CASSPQTRLRDEQYF.

This clone was seen more than once but under ten times. This chain joins TRBV6-4 and TRBJ2-2; 8 positions agree with TRBD2. CDR1 and CDR2 from the germline V gene are MRHNA and SNTAGT. CDR3 length equals 14 residues. V was clipped by 3 bases and J by 3 bases; unmatched bases: 0. The CDR3: CASSEAGDTGELFF. The CDR3 region has the DNA TGTGCCAGCAGTGAAGCGGGAGACACCGGGGAGCTGTTTTTT.